What follows describes a single T cell receptor beta chain. As handled by the study authors: Quality scores were absent from the junction-only immunoSEQ sequences, so filtering differed. Profiled with immunoSEQ multiplex PCR; TCRdb holds only in-frame clones, not every one. The DNA gave D and trimming, while V, J and clone size come from that table. The sample holds hundreds of thousands of clones, roughly 95% seen once. This specimen belongs to a study of shared clonotypes between healthy human individuals. CD45RO-negative CD8 cells positively selected for CCR7 made up the naive population, which excluded terminally differentiated effector memory CD45RA+ cells. The CDR3 runs to 15 residues. CDR1 and CDR2 from the germline V gene are SEHNR and FQNEAQ (reference sequence). V gave up 5 bases and J gave up 4 bases; unmatched junction bases: 2.

Sequenced: naive CD8+ T cells sorted from blood. The rearrangement links TRBV7-9 to TRBJ2-7; TRBD2 matches at 16 bases. The origin of this receptor is a young woman in good health. This CDR3 is CASSEGLAGGYEQYF. Here the CDR3 DNA reads TGTGCCAGCAGCGAGGGACTAGCGGGAGGGTACGAGCAGTACTTC. Drawing the rest from reference TRBV7-9 and TRBJ2-7, the complete variable domain is DTGVSQNPRHKITKRGQNVTFRCDPISEHNRLYWYRQTLGQGPEFLTYFQNEAQLEKSRLLSDRFSAERPKGSFSTLEIQRTEQGDSAMYLCASSEGLAGGYEQYFGPGTRLTVT.